This is a list of T cell receptor beta chains from one sample in a study of Ad26.COV2.S vaccination and SARS-CoV-2 variants. The protocol was immunoSEQ multiplex PCR, while the TCRdb copy is restricted to in-frame clones and leaves out a portion. The sample lists about 380,000 clones; 83% were seen once. Sequencing used peripheral blood, obtained in a trial of Ad26.COV2.S vaccine versus placebo. Receptors were obtained from a person aged 18-65 years who received the Ad26.COV2.S COVID-19 vaccine or a placebo. Each CDR3 is given with its conserved first and last residue. The order of the fields is V gene, clone size, D gene, J gene, CDR3 protein, CDR3 DNA. The D gene is left open where the match is weak. Rows may omit the clone size; those that give it use once, few, many or a size class.

v_gene: TRBV15; abundance: -; d_gene: -; j_gene: TRBJ2-3; CDR3aa: CATSRVGRSTDTQYF; CDR3nt: TGTGCCACCAGCAGAGTGGGCAGGAGCACAGATACGCAGTATTTT
v_gene: TRBV7-2; abundance: -; d_gene: -; j_gene: TRBJ1-2; CDR3aa: CASSLNYGYTF; CDR3nt: TGTGCCAGCAGCTTAAATTATGGCTACACCTTC
v_gene: TRBV7-2; abundance: once; d_gene: -; j_gene: TRBJ1-1; CDR3aa: CASSPTGMNTEAFF; CDR3nt: TGTGCCAGCAGCCCCACTGGTATGAACACTGAAGCTTTCTTT
v_gene: TRBV6-6; abundance: few; d_gene: TRBD2; j_gene: TRBJ2-7; CDR3aa: CASSYSTSNYEQYF; CDR3nt: TGTGCCAGCAGTTACTCGACTAGCAACTACGAGCAGTACTTC
v_gene: TRBV6-6; abundance: -; d_gene: -; j_gene: TRBJ2-2; CDR3aa: CASSYPGELFF; CDR3nt: TGTGCCAGCAGTTATCCCGGGGAGCTGTTTTTT
v_gene: TRBV29-1; abundance: once; d_gene: -; j_gene: TRBJ1-4; CDR3aa: CSVLSALSEKLFF; CDR3nt: TGCAGCGTTCTGTCGGCCCTTTCCGAAAAACTGTTTTTT
v_gene: TRBV9; abundance: -; d_gene: -; j_gene: TRBJ1-6; CDR3aa: CASSAPGRGNSPLHF; CDR3nt: TGTGCCAGCAGTGCCCCGGGACGGGGGAATTCACCCCTCCACTTT
v_gene: TRBV12-3/TRBV12-4; abundance: -; d_gene: -; j_gene: TRBJ1-1; CDR3aa: CASSYGVLGAFF; CDR3nt: TGTGCCAGCAGCTACGGTGTTTTGGGAGCTTTCTTT
v_gene: TRBV25-1; abundance: -; d_gene: -; j_gene: TRBJ1-4; CDR3aa: CASAPPGQTEKLFF; CDR3nt: TGTGCCAGCGCCCCCCCCGGACAGACTGAAAAACTGTTTTTT
v_gene: TRBV7-2; abundance: -; d_gene: TRBD1; j_gene: TRBJ1-2; CDR3aa: CASSFRTGAANYGYTF; CDR3nt: TGTGCCAGCAGCTTTCGGACAGGGGCCGCTAACTATGGCTACACCTTC
v_gene: TRBV5-1; abundance: -; d_gene: -; j_gene: TRBJ1-1; CDR3aa: CASLQDQNTEAFF; CDR3nt: TGCGCCAGTTTACAGGACCAGAACACTGAAGCTTTCTTT
v_gene: TRBV2; abundance: -; d_gene: -; j_gene: TRBJ1-2; CDR3aa: CASRATVLYGYTF; CDR3nt: TGTGCCAGCAGGGCGACCGTTCTTTATGGCTACACCTTC
v_gene: TRBV29-1; abundance: -; d_gene: -; j_gene: TRBJ2-5; CDR3aa: CSVTTAQEPQYF; CDR3nt: TGCAGCGTCACGACAGCCCAAGAGCCCCAGTACTTC
v_gene: TRBV11-2; abundance: -; d_gene: TRBD2; j_gene: TRBJ2-3; CDR3aa: CASSYRGAGRGDTQYF; CDR3nt: TGTGCCAGCAGCTACCGTGGGGCAGGGAGGGGAGATACGCAGTATTTT
v_gene: TRBV19; abundance: -; d_gene: TRBD2; j_gene: TRBJ2-3; CDR3aa: CASSMRAGATDTQYF; CDR3nt: TGTGCCAGTAGTATGCGAGCGGGGGCCACAGATACGCAGTATTTT
v_gene: TRBV7-9; abundance: -; d_gene: TRBD1; j_gene: TRBJ1-4; CDR3aa: CASSLGQETTNEKLFF; CDR3nt: TGTGCCAGCAGCTTGGGACAGGAAACAACTAATGAAAAACTGTTTTTT
v_gene: TRBV9; abundance: -; d_gene: TRBD1; j_gene: TRBJ1-2; CDR3aa: CASSNIGTEINYGYTF; CDR3nt: TGTGCCAGCAGCAATATTGGGACAGAGATTAACTATGGCTACACCTTC
v_gene: TRBV6-5; abundance: -; d_gene: -; j_gene: TRBJ1-2; CDR3aa: CASSLTNYGYTF; CDR3nt: TGTGCCAGCAGTTTAACCAACTATGGCTACACCTTC
v_gene: TRBV2; abundance: -; d_gene: -; j_gene: TRBJ1-1; CDR3aa: CASRNQDGNTEAFF; CDR3nt: TGTGCCAGCAGAAACCAGGACGGGAACACTGAAGCTTTCTTT
v_gene: TRBV7-2; abundance: -; d_gene: TRBD1; j_gene: TRBJ1-2; CDR3aa: CASSIHRGHNYGYTF; CDR3nt: TGTGCCAGCAGCATTCACAGGGGGCATAACTATGGCTACACCTTC
v_gene: TRBV3-1/TRBV3-2; abundance: -; d_gene: -; j_gene: TRBJ1-1; CDR3aa: CASSQYRQNTEAFF; CDR3nt: TGTGCCAGCAGCCAGTACAGGCAGAACACTGAAGCTTTCTTT
v_gene: TRBV4-1; abundance: -; d_gene: -; j_gene: TRBJ1-2; CDR3aa: CASSPLGRGDYGYTF; CDR3nt: TGCGCCAGCAGCCCCTTGGGAAGGGGAGACTATGGCTACACCTTC
v_gene: TRBV6-5; abundance: -; d_gene: TRBD1; j_gene: TRBJ2-7; CDR3aa: CASSQDRASHEQYF; CDR3nt: TGTGCCAGTTCTCAGGACAGGGCTAGCCACGAGCAGTACTTC
v_gene: TRBV19; abundance: -; d_gene: TRBD1; j_gene: TRBJ1-1; CDR3aa: CASSTGDRVTEAFF; CDR3nt: TGTGCCAGTAGTACGGGGGACAGGGTCACTGAAGCTTTCTTT
v_gene: TRBV18; abundance: once; d_gene: -; j_gene: TRBJ1-2; CDR3aa: CASSQAARGANYGYTF; CDR3nt: TGTGCCAGCTCACAAGCGGCCAGGGGAGCTAACTATGGCTACACCTTC
v_gene: TRBV19; abundance: -; d_gene: -; j_gene: TRBJ2-5; CDR3aa: CASSIGARGPFRETQYF; CDR3nt: TGTGCCAGTAGTATTGGGGCAAGGGGACCCTTTAGGGAGACCCAGTACTTC
v_gene: TRBV28; abundance: -; d_gene: TRBD1; j_gene: TRBJ1-4; CDR3aa: CASSNRGPEKLFF; CDR3nt: TGTGCCAGCAGTAACAGGGGACCTGAAAAACTGTTTTTT
v_gene: TRBV7-2; abundance: -; d_gene: -; j_gene: TRBJ1-2; CDR3aa: CASSPHDRNYGYTF; CDR3nt: TGTGCCAGCAGCCCCCACGACAGGAACTATGGCTACACCTTC
v_gene: TRBV5-1; abundance: -; d_gene: TRBD1; j_gene: TRBJ1-1; CDR3aa: CASSLRTGGRTEAFF; CDR3nt: TGCGCCAGCAGCCTACGGACAGGGGGGAGGACTGAAGCTTTCTTT
v_gene: TRBV21-1; abundance: -; d_gene: -; j_gene: TRBJ1-5; CDR3aa: CASSTPGTAIIYQPQHF; CDR3nt: TGTGCCAGCAGCACACCCGGGACAGCGATTATTTATCAGCCCCAGCATTTT
v_gene: TRBV25-1; abundance: -; d_gene: TRBD1; j_gene: TRBJ1-2; CDR3aa: CASSEPDRAMGYTF; CDR3nt: TGTGCCAGCAGTGAACCCGACAGGGCGATGGGCTACACCTTC
v_gene: TRBV6-5; abundance: -; d_gene: -; j_gene: TRBJ1-2; CDR3aa: CASSTLRASLYGYTF; CDR3nt: TGTGCCAGCAGCACCCTCAGGGCTTCCCTCTATGGCTACACCTTC
v_gene: TRBV3-1/TRBV3-2; abundance: once; d_gene: -; j_gene: TRBJ2-1; CDR3aa: CASSQDLTGEQFF; CDR3nt: TGTGCCAGCAGCCAAGATCTAACAGGTGAGCAGTTCTTC
v_gene: TRBV6-6; abundance: once; d_gene: -; j_gene: TRBJ1-1; CDR3aa: CASSYPGRLNTEAFF; CDR3nt: TGTGCCAGCAGTTACCCCGGACGGCTGAACACTGAAGCTTTCTTT
v_gene: TRBV19; abundance: -; d_gene: -; j_gene: TRBJ2-1; CDR3aa: CASSMVPRLPTNEQFF; CDR3nt: TGTGCCAGTAGTATGGTTCCTAGACTGCCAACTAATGAGCAGTTCTTC
v_gene: TRBV5-5; abundance: -; d_gene: TRBD2; j_gene: TRBJ2-1; CDR3aa: CASSPWLAGYNEQFF; CDR3nt: TGTGCCAGCAGCCCTTGGTTAGCGGGGTACAATGAGCAGTTCTTC
v_gene: TRBV4-2; abundance: -; d_gene: -; j_gene: TRBJ2-1; CDR3aa: CASSQEGGRSVNEQFF; CDR3nt: TGTGCCAGCAGCCAAGAAGGAGGGAGGTCCGTTAATGAGCAGTTCTTC
v_gene: TRBV5-6; abundance: -; d_gene: TRBD1; j_gene: TRBJ2-3; CDR3aa: CASSTLTGADTQYF; CDR3nt: TGTGCCAGCAGCACATTAACAGGGGCAGATACGCAGTATTTT
v_gene: TRBV5-5; abundance: once; d_gene: -; j_gene: TRBJ2-2; CDR3aa: CASSLGPWNTGELFF; CDR3nt: TGTGCCAGCAGCTTGGGACCGTGGAACACCGGGGAGCTGTTTTTT
v_gene: TRBV27; abundance: once; d_gene: -; j_gene: TRBJ2-6; CDR3aa: CASSLYSGIGASLSGANVLTF; CDR3nt: TGTGCCAGCAGTTTATACAGCGGAATCGGGGCGTCCCTCTCTGGGGCCAACGTCCTGACTTTC
v_gene: TRBV6-6; abundance: -; d_gene: TRBD2; j_gene: TRBJ2-1; CDR3aa: CASRAGGPDEQFF; CDR3nt: TGTGCCAGCAGAGCGGGAGGGCCCGATGAGCAGTTCTTC